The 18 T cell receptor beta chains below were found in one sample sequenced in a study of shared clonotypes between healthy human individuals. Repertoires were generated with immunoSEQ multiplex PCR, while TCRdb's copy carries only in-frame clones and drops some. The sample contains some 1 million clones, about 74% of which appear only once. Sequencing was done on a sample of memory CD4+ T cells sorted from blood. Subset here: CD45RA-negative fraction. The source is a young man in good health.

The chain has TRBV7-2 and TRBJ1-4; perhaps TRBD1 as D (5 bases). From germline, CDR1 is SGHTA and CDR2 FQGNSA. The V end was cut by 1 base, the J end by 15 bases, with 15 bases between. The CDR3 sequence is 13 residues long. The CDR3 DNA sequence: TGTGCCAGCAGCTTAGATTACGGCGGGACCTTGTTTTTT. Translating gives CASSLDYGGTLFF.

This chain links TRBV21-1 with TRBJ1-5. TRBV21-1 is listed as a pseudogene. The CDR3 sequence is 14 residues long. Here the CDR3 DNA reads TGTGCCAGCAGACATACGGGTCAAGACCAGCCCCAGCATTTT. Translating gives CASRHTGQDQPQHF.

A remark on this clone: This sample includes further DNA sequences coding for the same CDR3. DNA for the CDR3: TGTGCCAGCAGTTGGACAGGGGACAACTATGGCTACACCTTC. It yields the protein CASSWTGDNYGYTF. The chain carries TRBV28 and TRBJ1-2; the match to TRBD1 covers 9 bases. Germline V CDR1 and CDR2: MDHEN, SYDVKM. The CDR3 runs to 14 residues. V lost 4 bases and J lost 2; bases outside the gene matches: 2.

Here the CDR3 DNA reads TGCAGTGCTGTTCAGGGTCGAGGCTACACCTTC. Amino acids: CSAVQGRGYTF. The chain joins TRBV20-1 to TRBJ1-2; D may be TRBD1 (5 bases). Germline lookup yields CDR1 DFQATT and CDR2 SNEGSKA (reference sequence). The length of the CDR3 is 11 residues. V lost 5 bases, J lost 8 bases, and 12 bases lay in between.

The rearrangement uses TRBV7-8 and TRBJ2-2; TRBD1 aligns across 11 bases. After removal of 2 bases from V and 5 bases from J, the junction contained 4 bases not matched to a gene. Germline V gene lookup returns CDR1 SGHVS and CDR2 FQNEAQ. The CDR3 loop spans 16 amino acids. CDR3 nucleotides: TGTGCCAGCAGCTTAAGGCGGGACAGGGGGACCGGGGAGCTGTTTTTT. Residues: CASSLRRDRGTGELFF.

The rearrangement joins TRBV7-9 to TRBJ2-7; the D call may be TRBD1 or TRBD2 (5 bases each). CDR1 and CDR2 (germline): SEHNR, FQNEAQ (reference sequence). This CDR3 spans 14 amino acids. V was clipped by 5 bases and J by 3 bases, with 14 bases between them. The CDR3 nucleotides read TGTGCCAGCAGCCTCCCCGGGACCTACTACGAGCAGTACTTC. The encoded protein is CASSLPGTYYEQYF.

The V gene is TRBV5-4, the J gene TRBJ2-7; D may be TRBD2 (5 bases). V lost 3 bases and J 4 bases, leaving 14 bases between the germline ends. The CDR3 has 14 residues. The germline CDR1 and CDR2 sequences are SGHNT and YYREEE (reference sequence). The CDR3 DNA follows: TGTGCCAGCAGCTCCGGGGTAGCGCCATACGAGCAGTACTTC. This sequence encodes CASSSGVAPYEQYF. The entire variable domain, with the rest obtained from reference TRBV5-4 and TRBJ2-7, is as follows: ETGVTQSPTHLIKTRGQQVTLRCSSQSGHNTVSWYQQALGQGPQFIFQYYREEENGRGNFPPRFSGLQFPNYSSELNVNALELDDSALYLCASSSGVAPYEQYFGPGTRLTVT.

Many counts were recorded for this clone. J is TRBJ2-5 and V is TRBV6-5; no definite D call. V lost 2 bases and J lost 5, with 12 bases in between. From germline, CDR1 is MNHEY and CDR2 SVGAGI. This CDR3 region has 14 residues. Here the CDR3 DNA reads TGTGCCAGCAGTTACGTGGGTAACGAGGAGACCCAGTACTTC. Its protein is CASSYVGNEETQYF.

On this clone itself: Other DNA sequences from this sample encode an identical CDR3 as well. CDR3 region: CASSIGRQNTEAFF. Here the CDR3 DNA reads TGTGCCAGTAGTATCGGTAGGCAGAACACTGAAGCTTTCTTT. The chain has TRBV19 and TRBJ1-1, with D unresolved. Germline CDR1 is LNHDA and CDR2 is SQIVND (reference sequence). The CDR3 is 14 amino acids. Between the trimmed V and J ends, which lost 3 bases and 1 base, there was a span of 9 bases.

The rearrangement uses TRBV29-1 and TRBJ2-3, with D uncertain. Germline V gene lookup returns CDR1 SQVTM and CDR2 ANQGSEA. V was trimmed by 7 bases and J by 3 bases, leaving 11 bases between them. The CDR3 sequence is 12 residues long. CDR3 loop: CSGQSGTDTQYF. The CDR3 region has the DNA TGCAGCGGGCAATCTGGGACAGATACGCAGTATTTT.

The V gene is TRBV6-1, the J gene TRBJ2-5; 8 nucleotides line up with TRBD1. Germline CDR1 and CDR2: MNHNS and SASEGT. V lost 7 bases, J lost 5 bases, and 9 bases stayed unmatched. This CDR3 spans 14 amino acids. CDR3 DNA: TGTGCCAGCAAGATTGCAGGGGGCACTGAGACCCAGTACTTC. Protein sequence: CASKIAGGTETQYF.

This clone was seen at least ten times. The CDR3 protein is CASREGTASYEQYF. CDR3 DNA: TGTGCCAGCAGAGAAGGGACAGCGTCCTACGAGCAGTACTTC. The chain uses TRBV6-6 and TRBJ2-7; 7 bases line up with TRBD1. V dropped 6 bases and J dropped 1; count of bases not matched to a gene: 6. The CDR3 is made up of 14 amino acids. Looked up from germline, CDR1 is MNHNY and CDR2 is SVGAGI (reference sequence).

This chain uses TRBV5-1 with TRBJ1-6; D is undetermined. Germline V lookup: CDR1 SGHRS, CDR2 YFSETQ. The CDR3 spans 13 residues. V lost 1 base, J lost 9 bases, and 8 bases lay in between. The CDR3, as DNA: TGCGCCAGCAGCTTGAACAACGGTTCACCCCTCCACTTT. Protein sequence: CASSLNNGSPLHF. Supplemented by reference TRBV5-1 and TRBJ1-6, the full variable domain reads KAGVTQTPRYLIKTRGQQVTLSCSPISGHRSVSWYQQTPGQGLQFLFEYFSETQRNKGNFPGRFSGRQFSNSRSEMNVSTLELGDSALYLCASSLNNGSPLHFGNGTRLTVT.

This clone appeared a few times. The CDR3 sequence is CASSPGGGRITGELFF. CDR3 DNA: TGTGCCAGCAGCCCAGGGGGCGGGAGGATCACCGGGGAGCTGTTTTTT. This sequence joins TRBV13 and TRBJ2-2, with D possibly called TRBD1 or TRBD2 (8 bases each). In germline, CDR1 is PRHDT, CDR2 FYEKMQ (reference sequence). This CDR3 region has 16 residues. Trimming took 5 bases from V and 4 from J, leaving 17 bases between them.

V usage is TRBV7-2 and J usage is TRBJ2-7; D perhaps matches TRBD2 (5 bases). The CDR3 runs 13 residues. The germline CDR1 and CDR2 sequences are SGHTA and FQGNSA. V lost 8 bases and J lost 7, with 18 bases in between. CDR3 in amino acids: CASRPPTRLEQYF. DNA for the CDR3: TGTGCCAGCCGACCCCCTACTAGGCTTGAGCAGTACTTC.

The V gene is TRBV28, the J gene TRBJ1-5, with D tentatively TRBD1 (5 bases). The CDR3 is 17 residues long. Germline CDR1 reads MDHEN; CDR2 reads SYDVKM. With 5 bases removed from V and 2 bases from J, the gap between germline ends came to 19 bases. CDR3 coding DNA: TGTGCCAGCAGTCCCCTCGGGCGGGGGAGCCGCAATCAGCCCCAGCATTTT. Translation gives CASSPLGRGSRNQPQHF.

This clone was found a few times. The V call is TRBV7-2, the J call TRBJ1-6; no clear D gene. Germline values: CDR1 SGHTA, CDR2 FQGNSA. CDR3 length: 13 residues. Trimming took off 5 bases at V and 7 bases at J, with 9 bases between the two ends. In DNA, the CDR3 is TGTGCCAGCAGCGCTGGCCCCAATTCACCCCTCCACTTT. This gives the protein CASSAGPNSPLHF.

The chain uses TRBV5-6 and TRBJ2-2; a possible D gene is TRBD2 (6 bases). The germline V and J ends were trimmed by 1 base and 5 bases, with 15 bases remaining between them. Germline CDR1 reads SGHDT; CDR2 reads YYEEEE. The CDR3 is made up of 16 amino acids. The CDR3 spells CASSLSPGVQTGELFF. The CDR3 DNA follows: TGTGCCAGCAGCTTGTCCCCGGGAGTCCAAACCGGGGAGCTGTTTTTT. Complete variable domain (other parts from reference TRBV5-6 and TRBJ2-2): DAGVTQSPTHLIKTRGQQVTLRCSPKSGHDTVSWYQQALGQGPQFIFQYYEEEERQRGNFPDRFSGHQFPNYSSELNVNALLLGDSALYLCASSLSPGVQTGELFFGEGSRLTVL.